This is a list of T cell receptor beta chains from one sample in a study of T cells in Graves' hyperthyroidism and ophthalmopathy. TCRdb reanalysed the multiplex PCR reads using MiXCR and keeps one entry per CDR3 protein. The repertoire includes around 440,000 distinct CDR3 sequences, around a sixth of them detected once, and 13% to 15% sits in the top ten. What was sequenced was blood. The receptors were sampled from a woman aged 18-29 years with Graves' hyperthyroidism. The CDR3 runs from the conserved cysteine through the conserved F or W. Fields, in order: J gene, V gene, D gene, clone size, CDR3 protein, CDR3 DNA. D genes are given only for firm matches. Clone size is stated in some rows and not others, as once, few, many or a class when expanded.

J gene: TRBJ1-2
V gene: TRBV28
D gene: TRBD1
clone size: many
CDR3 protein: CASSFGQGVTGYTF
CDR3 DNA: TGTGCCAGCAGTTTTGGACAGGGGGTAACGGGCTACACCTTC

J gene: TRBJ2-1
V gene: TRBV5-1
D gene: TRBD2
clone size: few
CDR3 protein: CASSLAILAGLNNEQFF
CDR3 DNA: TGCGCCAGCAGCTTGGCCATCCTAGCGGGGCTAAACAATGAGCAGTTCTTC

J gene: TRBJ1-4
V gene: TRBV20-1
D gene: TRBD1
clone size: many
CDR3 protein: CSAGQGAREKLFF
CDR3 DNA: TGCAGTGCTGGACAGGGGGCGCGGGAAAAACTGTTTTTT

J gene: TRBJ2-7
V gene: TRBV6-1
D gene: TRBD1
clone size: many
CDR3 protein: CASSSIAGQGQDEQYF
CDR3 DNA: TGTGCCAGCAGTTCCATTGCGGGACAGGGGCAGGACGAGCAGTACTTC

J gene: TRBJ2-7
V gene: TRBV6-1
D gene: TRBD1
clone size: many
CDR3 protein: CASSPIRTGDEQYF
CDR3 DNA: TGTGCCAGCAGTCCAATTAGGACAGGGGACGAGCAGTACTTC

J gene: TRBJ1-2
V gene: TRBV25-1
D gene: -
clone size: -
CDR3 protein: CASSPPDGSLTGYTF
CDR3 DNA: TGTGCCAGCAGTCCTCCCGACGGGTCCCTTACTGGCTACACCTTC

J gene: TRBJ2-7
V gene: TRBV6-6
D gene: TRBD1
clone size: many
CDR3 protein: CASSYSLKTGAYEQYF
CDR3 DNA: TGTGCCAGCAGTTACTCTTTGAAGACAGGGGCCTACGAGCAGTACTTC

J gene: TRBJ1-5
V gene: TRBV2
D gene: -
clone size: many
CDR3 protein: CASRGGAGNQPQHF
CDR3 DNA: TGTGCCAGCAGAGGGGGGGCGGGCAATCAGCCCCAGCATTTT

J gene: TRBJ2-7
V gene: TRBV5-1
D gene: -
clone size: few
CDR3 protein: CASSPARGQIYEQYF
CDR3 DNA: TGCGCCAGCAGCCCTGCGCGGGGTCAGATCTACGAGCAGTACTTC

J gene: TRBJ2-1
V gene: TRBV12-3/TRBV12-4
D gene: TRBD2
clone size: many
CDR3 protein: CASSLGLAENNEQFF
CDR3 DNA: TGTGCCAGCAGTTTGGGACTAGCGGAAAACAATGAGCAGTTCTTC

J gene: TRBJ2-2
V gene: TRBV20-1
D gene: -
clone size: many
CDR3 protein: CSALTGWNTGELFF
CDR3 DNA: TGCAGTGCCCTGACAGGCTGGAACACCGGGGAGCTGTTTTTT

J gene: TRBJ1-1
V gene: TRBV7-8
D gene: -
clone size: few
CDR3 protein: CASSLGRLEAFF
CDR3 DNA: TGTGCCAGCAGCTTGGGACGACTCGAAGCTTTCTTT

J gene: TRBJ2-1
V gene: TRBV7-6
D gene: -
clone size: many
CDR3 protein: CASSYRASLNEQFF
CDR3 DNA: TGTGCCAGCAGCTATAGGGCTAGCCTCAATGAGCAGTTCTTC

J gene: TRBJ2-7
V gene: TRBV7-9
D gene: TRBD1
clone size: many
CDR3 protein: CASSLDRTGREQYF
CDR3 DNA: TGTGCCAGCAGCTTAGACCGGACAGGGAGGGAGCAGTACTTC

J gene: TRBJ2-1
V gene: TRBV19
D gene: -
clone size: few
CDR3 protein: CASSRLWGDSYNEQFF
CDR3 DNA: TGTGCCAGTAGTAGATTGTGGGGGGACTCCTACAATGAGCAGTTCTTC

J gene: TRBJ2-7
V gene: TRBV6-1
D gene: -
clone size: many
CDR3 protein: CASSESPGYEQYF
CDR3 DNA: TGTGCCAGCAGTGAAAGTCCTGGCTACGAGCAGTACTTC

J gene: TRBJ1-2
V gene: TRBV11-2
D gene: -
clone size: few
CDR3 protein: CASSSPRAGFYGYTF
CDR3 DNA: TGTGCCAGCAGCTCCCCCAGGGCAGGTTTCTATGGCTACACCTTC

J gene: TRBJ2-1
V gene: TRBV20-1
D gene: TRBD2
clone size: many
CDR3 protein: CSAKREFGYNEQFF
CDR3 DNA: TGCAGTGCAAAGCGGGAGTTCGGCTACAATGAGCAGTTCTTC

J gene: TRBJ1-5
V gene: TRBV28
D gene: -
clone size: many
CDR3 protein: CASRQGLGQPQHF
CDR3 DNA: TGTGCCAGCAGACAGGGATTAGGGCAGCCCCAGCATTTT

J gene: TRBJ1-6
V gene: TRBV28
D gene: -
clone size: many
CDR3 protein: CASGDSPLHF
CDR3 DNA: TGTGCCAGCGGGGATTCACCCCTCCACTTT

J gene: TRBJ1-2
V gene: TRBV6-1
D gene: -
clone size: many
CDR3 protein: CASYSRHSNYGYTF
CDR3 DNA: TGTGCCAGCTACTCACGACACTCCAACTATGGCTACACCTTC

J gene: TRBJ2-7
V gene: TRBV20-1
D gene: -
clone size: many
CDR3 protein: CSALGVGVLVYEQYF
CDR3 DNA: TGCAGTGCTCTAGGGGTCGGGGTACTAGTCTACGAGCAGTACTTC

J gene: TRBJ1-2
V gene: TRBV20-1
D gene: TRBD1
clone size: few
CDR3 protein: CSAWTGSRGYTF
CDR3 DNA: TGCAGTGCCTGGACAGGGTCCCGTGGCTACACCTTC

J gene: TRBJ2-7
V gene: TRBV20-1
D gene: -
clone size: many
CDR3 protein: CSARDERQGLVYEQYF
CDR3 DNA: TGCAGTGCTAGAGATGAGCGGCAGGGGCTAGTCTACGAGCAGTACTTC

J gene: TRBJ2-3
V gene: TRBV27
D gene: TRBD2
clone size: -
CDR3 protein: CASSLSLAGALADTQYF
CDR3 DNA: TGTGCCAGCAGTTTATCCCTAGCGGGAGCATTGGCAGATACGCAGTATTTT

J gene: TRBJ2-5
V gene: TRBV4-3
D gene: -
clone size: few
CDR3 protein: CASSQGWTDVHGTQYF
CDR3 DNA: TGCGCCAGCAGCCAGGGCTGGACAGACGTTCACGGGACCCAGTACTTC

J gene: TRBJ1-5
V gene: TRBV12-3/TRBV12-4
D gene: -
clone size: many
CDR3 protein: CASELWGSNQPQHF
CDR3 DNA: TGTGCCAGCGAACTGTGGGGAAGCAATCAGCCCCAGCATTTT

J gene: TRBJ2-7
V gene: TRBV11-2
D gene: -
clone size: many
CDR3 protein: CASSQVYEQYF
CDR3 DNA: TGTGCCAGCAGCCAAGTGTACGAGCAGTACTTC

J gene: TRBJ1-5
V gene: TRBV19
D gene: TRBD1
clone size: few
CDR3 protein: CASSTLGTGGQPQHF
CDR3 DNA: TGTGCCAGTAGTACCCTCGGGACAGGGGGACAGCCCCAGCATTTT